Each of the 16 T cell receptor beta chains below was sequenced from the same sample in a study of vaccination and CD4 T cells after COVID-19. The assay that was used to sequence DNA from cultured CD4+ T cells was the Oncomine TCR Beta short-read assay. TCRdb ran MiXCR on the PCR reads and lists one entry per CDR3 protein. The sample consists of approximately 9,300 distinct CDR3 sequences, more than 20% of them appearing once. Stated treatment: approximately nine-day PBMC culture with coronavirus spike peptide pools or control peptides (ViraFEST assay). Antigens of these TCRs are unknown. The sequencing used CD4+ T cells from blood, cultured in vitro, collected before SARS-CoV-2 vaccination. These receptors came from a human donor who received a COVID-19 vaccine.

This clonotype was seen a handful of times. The chain employs TRBV20-1 and TRBJ2-5, with D unresolved. The V gene's germline CDR1 is DFQATT and CDR2 SNEGSKA (reference sequence). V gave up 1 base and J gave up 4 bases, with 16 bases separating them. CDR3 length: 15 amino acids. This chain's CDR3 is CSARGEFFGVETQYF. The CDR3 bases are TGCAGTGCTAGAGGCGAATTTTTTGGGGTAGAGACCCAGTACTTC.

This clonotype was seen a handful of times. The chain combines TRBV10-3 with TRBJ1-1; 7 bases agree with TRBD1. There are 14 residues in the CDR3. Per the germline V gene, CDR1 is ENHRY and CDR2 is SYGVKD. The V gene end was trimmed by 9 bases and the J gene end by 0 bases; junction bases not matched to a gene: 7. The CDR3 nucleotides read TGTGCCATGCGGTCGGACAGGATGAACACTGAAGCTTTCTTT. Translating gives CAMRSDRMNTEAFF.

This CDR3 is CASSLSDRDTGELFF. In DNA, the CDR3 is TGTGCCAGCAGTTTAAGCGACAGGGACACCGGGGAGCTGTTTTTT. The rearrangement links TRBV12-3 or TRBV12-4 to TRBJ2-2; 7 bases match TRBD1. The CDR3 totals 15 residues. With V trimmed by 2 bases and J by 3 bases, 3 bases remained unmatched.

The CDR3 loop reads CATSDLGQGGETQYF. The CDR3 DNA follows: TGTGCCACCAGTGACCTGGGACAGGGGGGGGAGACCCAGTACTTC. This rearrangement joins TRBV24-1 to TRBJ2-5; 11 bases are shared with TRBD1. The CDR3 is made up of 15 amino acids. CDR1 KGHDR and CDR2 SFDVKD come from the germline V gene. The V gene end was trimmed by 4 bases and the J gene end by 5 bases; junction bases not matched to a gene: 5.

This clonotype turned up a few times. The chain combines TRBV2 with TRBJ1-5; 9 bases map to TRBD1. The CDR3 consists of 16 residues. V shed 5 bases, J shed 3 bases, and the junction held 8 bases outside the gene matches. Germline assignment: CDR1 SNHLY and CDR2 FYNNEI. CDR3 nucleotides: TGTGCCAGCAGTCGTACAGGGGGCTTTAACAATCAGCCCCAGCATTTT. It encodes CASSRTGGFNNQPQHF.

The chain employs TRBV18 and TRBJ1-1, with 10 bases fitting TRBD1. Trimming took 8 bases from V and 4 from J; bases not matched to a gene: 4. Germline V CDR1 and CDR2: KGHSH, LQKENI. This CDR3 is built from 13 residues. The CDR3 reads CASTRTGGTEAFF. The CDR3 DNA sequence: TGTGCCAGCACCAGGACAGGGGGCACTGAAGCTTTCTTT.

This clonotype was detected only a few times. J is TRBJ2-3 and V is TRBV2; D remains unclear. The V gene's germline CDR1 is SNHLY and CDR2 FYNNEI. CDR3 length: 16 residues. Between the trimmed V and J ends, which lost 2 bases and 2 bases, there was a span of 14 bases. For the CDR3, the DNA is TGTGCCAGCAGTGAAAGTCAGTTGCGGATCACAGATACGCAGTATTTT. Its protein product is CASSESQLRITDTQYF.

The chain links TRBV7-3 to TRBJ2-6; TRBD2 matches at 10 bases. The CDR3 covers 17 residues. The J segment lost 2 bases and the V segment lost 5 bases, leaving 6 bases of the junction unmatched. Germline V lookup: CDR1 SGHTA, CDR2 FQGTGA. The CDR3 here is CASSLTSGEAGANVLTF. CDR3 nucleotide sequence: TGTGCCAGCAGCCTTACTAGCGGGGAAGCTGGGGCCAACGTCCTGACTTTC. Supplemented by reference TRBV7-3 and TRBJ2-6, the full variable domain reads GAGVSQTPSNKVTEKGKYVELRCDPISGHTALYWYRQSLGQGPEFLIYFQGTGAADDSGLPNDRFFAVRPEGSVSTLKIQRTERGDSAVYLCASSLTSGEAGANVLTFGAGSRLTVL.

In this sample, this clonotype turned up a few times. The gene calls are TRBV15 and TRBJ2-5, with a weak D call TRBD2 (7 bases). V gave up 0 bases and J gave up 5 bases, with 16 bases separating them. This CDR3 is built from 16 residues. Germline loops: CDR1 LNHNV, CDR2 YYDKDF (reference sequence). The CDR3 nucleotides read TGTGCCACCAGCAGAGATCTGGGCGGGGGCGGTGAGACCCAGTACTTC. It yields the protein CATSRDLGGGGETQYF.

The chain uses TRBV6-5 and TRBJ1-2; D is uncertain. The germline V gene has CDR1 MNHEY and CDR2 SVGAGI. This CDR3 has 13 amino acids. The V and J ends lost 0 bases and 3 bases respectively, with 5 bases between them. The CDR3 protein is CASSYSTDYGYTF. CDR3 DNA sequence: TGTGCCAGCAGTTACTCGACCGACTATGGCTACACCTTC.

The chain has TRBV5-1 and TRBJ2-3; TRBD1 agrees at 8 bases. The CDR3 covers 13 residues. CDR1 and CDR2 (germline): SGHRS, YFSETQ. Trimming took 0 bases from V and 6 from J; bases not matched to a gene: 0. CDR3 coding DNA: TGCGCCAGCAGCTTGGGACAGGGGGATACGCAGTATTTT. Encoded protein: CASSLGQGDTQYF.

This clonotype was detected a few times. This chain links TRBV7-9 with TRBJ1-6; 7 bases are shared with TRBD1. The germline gives CDR1 SEHNR, CDR2 FQNEAQ (reference sequence). This CDR3 spans 13 amino acids. V dropped 6 bases and J dropped 9; count of bases not matched to a gene: 5. The CDR3 here is CASRGQAGSPLHF. The CDR3 DNA reads TGTGCCAGCAGAGGACAGGCTGGTTCACCCCTCCACTTT.

J is TRBJ1-2 and V is TRBV29-1, with D unclear. The CDR3 loop spans 13 amino acids. Trimming stripped 6 bases from V and 2 bases from J, with 13 bases between. Germline CDR1 SQVTM, CDR2 ANQGSEA. CDR3 loop: CSVEPTENYGYTF. The CDR3 region has the DNA TGCAGCGTCGAACCGACGGAGAACTATGGCTACACCTTC.

This clonotype was detected a few times. The chain is built from TRBV6-1 and TRBJ1-2; TRBD1 matches at 12 bases. Looked up from germline, CDR1 is MNHNS and CDR2 is SASEGT. The length of the CDR3 is 17 residues. With 6 bases clipped from V and 1 base from J, the junction kept 9 bases outside the gene matches. CDR3 nucleotide sequence: TGTGCCAGCAGCCGTCCGGGACAGGGGGCCGGTAACTATGGCTACACCTTC. It is translated as CASSRPGQGAGNYGYTF.

The chain employs TRBV20-1 and TRBJ2-2; D is unresolved. V was cut by 1 base and J by 7 bases, with 16 bases left in between. CDR3 length: 15 residues. Per the germline V gene, CDR1 is DFQATT and CDR2 is SNEGSKA (reference sequence). The CDR3: CSARAPAAESGELFF. DNA for the CDR3: TGCAGTGCTAGAGCCCCCGCGGCGGAAAGCGGGGAGCTGTTTTTT.

There are a few counts of this clonotype. CDR3 DNA sequence: TGTGCCAGTAGTCCCCGGTTCGGGGGCCGAGAGACCCAGTACTTC. It translates to CASSPRFGGRETQYF. The genes are TRBV19 and TRBJ2-5, with D perhaps being TRBD1 or TRBD2 (6 bases each). Trimming left V 5 bases short and J 4 bases short, with 17 bases between. There are 15 residues in the CDR3. Germline loops: CDR1 LNHDA, CDR2 SQIVND (reference sequence).